The following is a TCR beta chain sequence with its context. Its antigen is unknown. The sample originates from a study of cytomegalovirus exposure and HLA in healthy donors. Study-wide findings and caveats: According to a later analysis, donors in an Asian-associated ancestry cluster reportedly had fewer N-insertions than the approximately 670-donor mean. V- and J-gene trimming in TCR beta was tied to a missense DCLRE1C variant by an analysis performed later.

Primers: 60 Vbeta forward and 13 Jbeta reverse. Assay: immunoSEQ multiplex PCR; the TCRdb copy retains only in-frame clones and omits some. The sample lists fewer than 200,000 clones, 75% to 80% seen once, with roughly 13% in the top ten. Material for sequencing was PBMCs. The receptor comes from a woman aged 25 to 39 in good health and CMV-seropositive.

In DNA form, the CDR3 reads TGTGCCAGCAGCCCTATTGGGGGGTACAATGAGCAGTTCTTC. This sequence encodes CASSPIGGYNEQFF. The rearrangement uses TRBV4-2 and TRBJ2-1, with D possibly matching TRBD2 (6 bases). Trimming took 4 bases from V and 4 from J, leaving 11 bases between them. From germline, CDR1 is LGHNA and CDR2 YNFKEQ. The CDR3 length is 14 residues.